This T cell receptor (beta chain) comes out of a study of human T cells and chemical hapten exposure. About the research overall: From small differences in pooled library volume came most of the variation in per-sample TCR yields.

The starting material, unfractionated whole blood, was used for total RNA extraction. About this clonotype itself: Its antigen remains unknown.

Whole-study findings and limits: Once DPC sensitization occurred, TCRs above 1 in 1000 frequency showed no change.

The CDR3 has 12 residues. The germline V gene encodes CDR1 SGHVS and CDR2 FQNEAQ. Trimming took off 7 bases at V and 7 bases at J, with 10 bases between the two ends. The library tagged each cDNA molecule with unique molecular identifiers. In the source study's methods: Samples ranged from roughly 20,000 to 700,000 TCRs, with a median of around 100,000. TCRdb fed the reads into MiXCR, producing one record per CDR3 protein. The V and J calls, along with clone size, are taken from TCRdb and not from the paper's own processing. The top ten clones hold around 1.5% of a sample with roughly 120,000 distinct CDR3 sequences, around 9% of them seen once.

Sequencing used whole blood. This receptor was obtained from a human donor in good health. Some clones in this sample may be carry-over from other donors' samples. The V gene is TRBV7-8, the J gene TRBJ2-2; no clear D. CDR3: CASIPPYGELFF. CDR3 in DNA: TGTGCCAGCATCCCTCCCTACGGGGAGCTGTTTTTT.